The present T cell receptor beta chain was sequenced within a study of cytomegalovirus exposure and HLA in healthy donors. The PCR contained 60 Vbeta and 13 Jbeta primers. Profiled with immunoSEQ multiplex PCR; TCRdb holds only in-frame clones, not every one. This repertoire shows roughly 170,000 clones, roughly 80% found once; its top ten account for roughly 1.6%. Germline lookup yields CDR1 LGHNA and CDR2 YSLEER. Germline trimming cut 1 base from V and 2 bases from J; bases unmatched to any gene: 7. The CDR3 spans 16 residues. The clonotype was recovered from a man aged 45 to 65 in good health and CMV-seronegative. The source material was PBMCs. The chain couples TRBV4-3 to TRBJ1-2; TRBD1 matches at 7 bases. The CDR3 is CASSQGGTGVNYGYTF. The CDR3 coding sequence is TGCGCCAGCAGCCAAGGGGGAACAGGGGTAAACTATGGCTACACCTTC.